Below, one TCR beta chain is given with its context. Antigen: not known. This record comes from a study of Ad26.COV2.S vaccination and SARS-CoV-2 variants. Measured with immunoSEQ multiplex PCR; TCRdb has only the in-frame clones, and not every one. The top ten clones hold 5% of a sample with about 140,000 clones, around 86% of them seen once. Germline V lookup: CDR1 MDHEN, CDR2 SYDVKM. The V and J ends lost 5 bases and 8 bases respectively, with 15 bases between them. The CDR3 sequence is 14 residues long. Whole-study findings and limits: The breadth of spike-specific CD8+ and CD4+ T cell responses after vaccination was reportedly substantial. The study found similar non-spike TCR breadth in vaccine and placebo recipients.

This chain uses TRBV28 with TRBJ1-4; D perhaps matches TRBD1 (6 bases). The specimen was peripheral blood, collected after recovery from COVID-19. The clonotype originates from a human donor who had recovered from COVID-19. The chain's CDR3 is CASSPTGTLEKLFF. As DNA, the CDR3 is TGTGCCAGCAGTCCAACCGGGACATTGGAAAAACTGTTTTTT.